Listed here is a single TCR beta chain. Its antigen remains undetermined. No base qualities exist here, and no much larger clone lies one base off it. TCRbeta CDR3 regions were amplified from genomic DNA by means of the immunoSEQ Assay, a bias-controlled multiplex PCR. In the original analysis: The number of nucleated cells in each sample was estimated by amplification of reference gene primers within the assay. To quantify the absolute abundance of each unique TCRbeta CDR3 rearrangement, sequence reads were collapsed and filtered. For each sample, productive Simpson clonality was calculated by taking the square root of Simpson's diversity index across productive rearrangements. TCRdb carries this immuneACCESS record with in-frame sequences only. Its versions omit some clonotypes, under half of them owing to an unresolved V gene in the studies checked, with the rest unexplained. Clone size and the V and J calls come from that table; the DNA yielded D and trimming. The sample table records approximately 200,000 clones; 70% to 90% of these occur just once. The top ten clonotypes cover approximately 4% of the sample.

The data derive from a study of blood T cell repertoires in COVID-19 (dated by TCRdb to the early 2020s). General notes on the study: Samples from collaborators originated in the United States, Italy and Spain and spanned both the acute and convalescent phases of COVID-19. The repertoires were made available in a free public database intended to serve as a resource for research on the immune response to SARS-CoV-2. The samples were drawn from two sources: the first 160 participants of the ongoing ImmuneRACE study, and 950 to 1,500 subjects contributed by 6 global collaborators. Where available, HLA class I and class II types were taken from metadata supplied by the sample provider and were not determined by assay-based typing. The material from the prospective study consisted of cDNA or gDNA derived from T cells, B-cell-depleted T cells, or PBMCs. Deeply sampled blood TCRbeta repertoires from subjects exposed to, actively infected with, or recovered from COVID-19 were included in the dataset. Sample metadata almost always included a de-identified subject ID, COVID-19 status, age in years and sex. The full study reports these points: How much clinical and demographic metadata was included differed by source and by participant, and the metadata was provided uncurated.

Participants in the prospective study were enrolled through a virtual design, were aged about 18 to 100 years, and lived in 20 to 30 United States geographic areas. In the prospective study, cohorts were assigned on the basis of participant-reported clinical history obtained from a screening survey and a study questionnaire. A participant counted as exposed if, within 2 weeks of entering the study, that participant had been in contact with someone who had a PCR-confirmed or clinician-diagnosed COVID-19 case. In the prospective study, mobile phlebotomists collected whole blood, serum and a nasopharyngeal or oropharyngeal swab from each participant. Additional blood draws and questionnaires over an approximately 2-month period could optionally be provided by prospective study participants. Before DNA extraction, blood samples from the prospective study were shipped at room temperature or frozen.

The TCR sequence derives from a woman between 25 and 40 years old who had been exposed to COVID-19. What was sequenced was PBMCs or T cells enriched from blood (not recorded which).

The CDR3 amino acid sequence is: CASSDPKWTSGTYNEQFF. The DNA reads TGTGCCAGCAGTGACCCGAAATGGACTAGCGGGACCTACAATGAGCAGTTCTTC. The rearranged chain carries TRBV2 and TRBJ2-1, with 12 bases aligning to TRBD2. V and J are trimmed by 3 bases and 2 bases, and the gene matches miss 8 bases of the junction. The cysteine opens and the phenylalanine closes a CDR3 of 18 amino acids. Only CDR3 DNA remains: 54 bases, in frame from the first base. CDR1 and CDR2 were assigned from the germline V gene as SNHLY and FYNNEI.